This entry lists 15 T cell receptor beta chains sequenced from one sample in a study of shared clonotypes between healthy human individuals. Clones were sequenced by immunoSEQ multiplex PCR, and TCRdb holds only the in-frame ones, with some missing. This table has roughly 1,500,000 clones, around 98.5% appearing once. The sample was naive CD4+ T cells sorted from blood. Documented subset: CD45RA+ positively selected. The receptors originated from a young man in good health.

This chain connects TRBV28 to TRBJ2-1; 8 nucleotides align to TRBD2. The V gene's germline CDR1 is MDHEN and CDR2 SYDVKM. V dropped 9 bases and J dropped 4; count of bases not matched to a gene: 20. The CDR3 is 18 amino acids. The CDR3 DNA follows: TGTGCCAGATACCCCCGGAGCATCGATGAGCGGGAGTACAATGAGCAGTTCTTC. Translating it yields CARYPRSIDEREYNEQFF.

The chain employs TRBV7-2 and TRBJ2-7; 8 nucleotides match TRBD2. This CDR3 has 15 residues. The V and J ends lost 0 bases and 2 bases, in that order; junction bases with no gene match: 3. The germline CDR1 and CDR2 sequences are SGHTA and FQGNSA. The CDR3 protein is CASSLAAGAPYEQYF. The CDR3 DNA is TGTGCCAGCAGCTTAGCAGCGGGAGCCCCCTACGAGCAGTACTTC.

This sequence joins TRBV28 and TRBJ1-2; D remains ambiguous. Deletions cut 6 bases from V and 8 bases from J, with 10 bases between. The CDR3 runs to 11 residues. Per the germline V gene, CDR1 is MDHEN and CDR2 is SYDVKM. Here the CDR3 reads CASRGAVGYTF. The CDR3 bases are TGTGCCAGCAGGGGAGCCGTCGGCTACACCTTC.

This CDR3 is CASSRTPPGDAFF. The CDR3 coding sequence is TGCGCCAGCAGCCGGACCCCGCCAGGAGACGCTTTCTTT. The chain links TRBV5-1 to TRBJ1-1; D is undetermined. Trimming left V 4 bases short and J 11 bases short, with 18 bases between. Germline-derived CDR1 and CDR2 are SGHRS and YFSETQ. This CDR3 region has 13 residues.

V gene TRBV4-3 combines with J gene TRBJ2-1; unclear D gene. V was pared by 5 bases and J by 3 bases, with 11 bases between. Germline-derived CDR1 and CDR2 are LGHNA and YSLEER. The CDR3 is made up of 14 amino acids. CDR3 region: CASSARFNYNEQFF. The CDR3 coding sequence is TGCGCCAGCAGCGCGCGTTTTAACTACAATGAGCAGTTCTTC.

The CDR3 nucleotides are TGCAGCGTCCTGTCCTACGAGCAGTACTTC. It specifies CSVLSYEQYF. The chain joins TRBV29-1 to TRBJ2-7; D gene ambiguous. This CDR3 region has 10 residues. CDR1 is SQVTM, CDR2 ANQGSEA, per germline. Trimming shortened V by 6 bases and J by 1 base, and 4 bases separated the two germline ends.

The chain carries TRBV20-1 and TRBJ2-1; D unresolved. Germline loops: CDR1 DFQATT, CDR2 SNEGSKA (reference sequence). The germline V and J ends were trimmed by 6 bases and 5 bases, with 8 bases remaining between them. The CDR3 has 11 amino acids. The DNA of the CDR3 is TGCAGTGCCCCAGACCACAATGAGCAGTTCTTC. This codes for CSAPDHNEQFF.

The CDR3 spells CASSYDSFQETQYF. In nucleotides, the CDR3 is TGCGCCAGCAGCTATGACAGTTTCCAAGAGACCCAGTACTTC. The rearrangement uses TRBV5-1 and TRBJ2-5; weak D call: TRBD1 (5 bases). V was pared by 3 bases and J by 1 base, with 10 bases between. Germline CDR1 SGHRS, CDR2 YFSETQ. This CDR3 region has 14 residues.

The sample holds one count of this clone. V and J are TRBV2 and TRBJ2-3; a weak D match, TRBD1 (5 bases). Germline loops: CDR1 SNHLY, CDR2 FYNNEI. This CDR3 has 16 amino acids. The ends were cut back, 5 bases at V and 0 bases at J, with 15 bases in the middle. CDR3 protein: CASSTGRGGSTDTQYF. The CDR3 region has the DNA TGTGCCAGCAGTACAGGTCGTGGTGGGAGCACAGATACGCAGTATTTT.

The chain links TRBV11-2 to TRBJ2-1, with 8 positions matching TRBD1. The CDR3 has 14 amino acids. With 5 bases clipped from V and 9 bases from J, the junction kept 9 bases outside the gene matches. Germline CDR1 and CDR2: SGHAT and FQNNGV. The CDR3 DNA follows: TGTGCCAGCAGCACGGACAGGGCGGCGGGTGAGCAGTTCTTC. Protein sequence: CASSTDRAAGEQFF.

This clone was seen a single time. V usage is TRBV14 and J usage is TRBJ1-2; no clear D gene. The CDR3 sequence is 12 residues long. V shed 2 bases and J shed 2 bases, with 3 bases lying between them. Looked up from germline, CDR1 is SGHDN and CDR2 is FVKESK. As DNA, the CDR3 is TGTGCCAGCAGCCAACAGAACTATGGCTACACCTTC. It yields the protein CASSQQNYGYTF.

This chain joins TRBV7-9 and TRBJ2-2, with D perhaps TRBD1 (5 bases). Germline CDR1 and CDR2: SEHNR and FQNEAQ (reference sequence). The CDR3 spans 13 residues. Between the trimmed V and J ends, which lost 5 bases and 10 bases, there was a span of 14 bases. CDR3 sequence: CASSAEIGAELFF. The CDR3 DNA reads TGTGCCAGCAGCGCCGAGATTGGGGCGGAGCTGTTTTTT.

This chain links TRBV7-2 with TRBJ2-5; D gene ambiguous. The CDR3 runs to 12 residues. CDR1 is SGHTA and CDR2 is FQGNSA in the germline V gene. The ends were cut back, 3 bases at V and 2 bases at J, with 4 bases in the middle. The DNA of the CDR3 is TGTGCCAGCAGCTTTGGACAAGAGACCCAGTACTTC. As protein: CASSFGQETQYF.

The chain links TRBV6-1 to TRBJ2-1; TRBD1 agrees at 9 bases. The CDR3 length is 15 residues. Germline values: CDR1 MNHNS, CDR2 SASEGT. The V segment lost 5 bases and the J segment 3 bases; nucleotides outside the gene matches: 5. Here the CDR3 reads CASSPQTGGYNEQFF. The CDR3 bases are TGTGCCAGCAGTCCCCAGACAGGGGGCTACAATGAGCAGTTCTTC.

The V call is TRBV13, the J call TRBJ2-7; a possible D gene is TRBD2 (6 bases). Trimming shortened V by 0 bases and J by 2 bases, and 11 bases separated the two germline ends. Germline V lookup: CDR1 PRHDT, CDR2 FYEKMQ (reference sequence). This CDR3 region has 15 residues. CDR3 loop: CASSLGRGGTYEQYF. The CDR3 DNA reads TGTGCCAGCAGCTTAGGCCGTGGGGGGACCTACGAGCAGTACTTC.